Each of the 15 T cell receptor beta chains below was sequenced from the same sample in a study of T cell responses to AZD1222 COVID-19 vaccine. Here immunoSEQ multiplex PCR was the method, and the copy in TCRdb shows in-frame clones only, minus some. The sample carries 130,000 to 150,000 clones, roughly nine tenths recorded once. The source material was peripheral blood, sampled on day 0 of AZD1222 vaccination. Source of these receptors: an adult in good health.

This clone came up a few times. The chain is built from TRBV28 and TRBJ1-5; D remains unclear. There are 16 residues in the CDR3. V lost 1 base, J lost 5 bases, and 15 bases lay in between. CDR1 MDHEN and CDR2 SYDVKM come from the germline V gene. In DNA form, the CDR3 reads TGTGCCAGCAGTTTATATAGACGGGGAAGTTATCAGCCCCAGCATTTT. This codes for CASSLYRRGSYQPQHF.

This clone appeared many times. This rearrangement joins TRBV19 to TRBJ2-3; 15 bases line up with TRBD2. With V trimmed by 5 bases and J by 2 bases, 11 bases remained unmatched. Per the germline V gene, CDR1 is LNHDA and CDR2 is SQIVND (reference sequence). The CDR3 consists of 19 residues. CDR3 nucleotide sequence: TGTGCCAGTAGTCCCTTAAGGACTAGCGGGAGGGCAATCACAGATACGCAGTATTTT. Translated: CASSPLRTSGRAITDTQYF. Looking up the rest from reference TRBV19 and TRBJ2-3 gives the full variable domain: DGGITQSPKYLFRKEGQNVTLSCEQNLNHDAMYWYRQDPGQGLRLIYYSQIVNDFQKGDIAEGYSVSREKKESFPLTVTSAQKNPTAFYLCASSPLRTSGRAITDTQYFGPGTRLTVL.

The rearrangement joins TRBV7-2 to TRBJ2-2, with 11 bases that match TRBD2. With V trimmed by 4 bases and J by 0 bases, 4 bases remained unmatched. The CDR3 extends over 17 amino acids. Germline-derived CDR1 and CDR2 are SGHTA and FQGNSA. The CDR3 loop reads CASSYVAGGPNTGELFF. CDR3 sequence (DNA): TGTGCCAGCAGCTACGTAGCGGGAGGGCCGAACACCGGGGAGCTGTTTTTT.

The V call is TRBV5-1, the J call TRBJ2-7; D ambiguous. The germline CDR1 and CDR2 sequences are SGHRS and YFSETQ. With 0 bases removed from V and 3 bases from J, the gap between germline ends came to 7 bases. This CDR3 contains 13 residues. CDR3 sequence: CASSLDWGYEQYF. DNA for the CDR3: TGCGCCAGCAGCTTGGATTGGGGCTACGAGCAGTACTTC.

The chain couples TRBV28 to TRBJ1-2; D is possibly TRBD1 (5 bases). The V end lost 4 bases, the J end lost 7 bases, and 19 bases lay between the germline ends. Germline V gene sequence: CDR1 MDHEN, CDR2 SYDVKM. CDR3 length: 15 amino acids. DNA for the CDR3: TGTGCCAGCAGTTACCAAGGGGCAAGGTACCGTGGCTACACCTTC. Its translation: CASSYQGARYRGYTF.

Concerning this clone itself: An end of the junction differs from the germline gene, which may be a read error. The chain combines TRBV6-5 with TRBJ2-1; D unresolved. The germline gives CDR1 MNHEY, CDR2 SVGAGI. The CDR3 spans 13 residues. CDR3 nucleotides: TGTGCCAGCAGTTACTCCGAAGCGTCCCCTCTGGTCTTC. This codes for CASSYSEASPLVF.

As DNA, the CDR3 is TGTGCCAGCAGCTCCCGGGACAGGGGAATCACATCACCCCTCCACTTT. Protein: CASSSRDRGITSPLHF. The chain is built from TRBV7-2 and TRBJ1-6, with 10 bases identical to TRBD1. The V and J ends lost 4 bases and 10 bases, in that order; junction bases with no gene match: 10. The CDR3 runs 16 residues. Germline-derived CDR1 and CDR2 are SGHTA and FQGNSA. The entire variable domain, with the rest obtained from reference TRBV7-2 and TRBJ1-6, is as follows: GAGVSQSPSNKVTEKGKDVELRCDPISGHTALYWYRQSLGQGLEFLIYFQGNSAPDKSGLPSDRFSAERTGGSVSTLTIQRTQQEDSAVYLCASSSRDRGITSPLHFGNGTRLTVT.

J is TRBJ2-3 and V is TRBV28; 11 positions agree with TRBD2. The CDR3 totals 17 residues. V gave up 6 bases and J gave up 0 bases; unmatched junction bases: 8. CDR1 is MDHEN and CDR2 is SYDVKM in the germline V gene. The CDR3 DNA sequence: TGTGCCAGCAGCCCCGTCGGGACTAGCGGAAGCACAGATACGCAGTATTTT. Translation gives CASSPVGTSGSTDTQYF.

The chain links TRBV5-4 to TRBJ1-2; D is undetermined. The CDR3 has 14 amino acids. The V end was cut by 0 bases, the J end by 5 bases, with 11 bases between. CDR1 SGHNT and CDR2 YYREEE come from the germline V gene (reference sequence). CDR3 DNA: TGTGCCAGCAGCTTGGCCCAGGACCGTTATGGCTACACCTTC. Its translation is CASSLAQDRYGYTF.

V and J are TRBV21-1 and TRBJ1-5; the tabulated D call, TRBD1, remains unverified against the DNA. TRBV21-1 is flagged as a pseudogene. This CDR3 is built from 17 residues. CDR3 in amino acids: CASSAPNRGISNQPQHF. CDR3 nucleotides: TGTGCCAGCAGCGCCCCGAACAGGGGTATAAGCAATCAGCCCCAGCATTTT.

CDR3 in amino acids: CASWGTGPNYGYTF. The CDR3, as DNA: TGTGCCAGCTGGGGGACAGGGCCTAACTATGGCTACACCTTC. The J gene is TRBJ1-2, the V gene TRBV6-5; 9 bases line up with TRBD1. Unmatched junction bases numbered 4, after V lost 8 bases and J lost 0 bases. The CDR3 runs 14 residues. From germline, CDR1 is MNHEY and CDR2 SVGAGI.

The chain combines TRBV5-6 with TRBJ1-4; D might be TRBD1 (5 bases). Trimming removed 0 bases from V and 7 bases from J, with 10 bases in between. This CDR3 region has 14 residues. Germline loops: CDR1 SGHDT, CDR2 YYEEEE. DNA of the CDR3: TGTGCCAGCAGCTTGGGACTGCAGGGTGAAAAACTGTTTTTT. Translated, it gives CASSLGLQGEKLFF. The full variable domain, with the rest looked up from reference TRBV5-6 and TRBJ1-4, is DAGVTQSPTHLIKTRGQQVTLRCSPKSGHDTVSWYQQALGQGPQFIFQYYEEEERQRGNFPDRFSGHQFPNYSSELNVNALLLGDSALYLCASSLGLQGEKLFFGSGTQLSVL.

This clone appeared a few times. V usage is TRBV15 and J usage is TRBJ1-2; TRBD1 matches at 8 bases. Germline V gene lookup returns CDR1 LNHNV and CDR2 YYDKDF (reference sequence). V lost 0 bases, J lost 4 bases, and 7 bases stayed unmatched. The CDR3 has 16 residues. The CDR3 spells CATSRDRGQEIYGYTF. For the CDR3, the DNA is TGTGCCACCAGCAGAGATCGGGGACAGGAAATCTATGGCTACACCTTC. Full variable domain (missing parts from reference TRBV15 and TRBJ1-2): DAMVIQNPRYQVTQFGKPVTLSCSQTLNHNVMYWYQQKSSQAPKLLFHYYDKDFNNEADTPDNFQSRRPNTSFCFLDIRSPGLGDTAMYLCATSRDRGQEIYGYTFGSGTRLTVV.

A remark on this clone: Other DNA sequences in the same sample also yield this CDR3. The J gene is TRBJ2-1, the V gene TRBV7-3; 9 bases match TRBD2. The CDR3 has 16 residues. V gave up 5 bases and J gave up 0 bases; unmatched junction bases: 5. CDR1 and CDR2 (germline): SGHTA, FQGTGA. The CDR3 bases are TGTGCCAGCAGCCTCGATAGCGGGAGCTCCTACAATGAGCAGTTCTTC. Translation gives CASSLDSGSSYNEQFF.

As concerns this clone: Sequence at one end of the junction differs from germline and may be a read error. The genes are TRBV19 and TRBJ1-2; D remains unclear. The CDR3 covers 8 residues. Germline V gene lookup returns CDR1 LNHDA and CDR2 SQIVND (reference sequence). The CDR3 is CPLFGYTF. For the CDR3, the DNA is TGCCCCCTCTTTGGCTACACCTTC. Full variable domain (rest looked up from reference TRBV19 and TRBJ1-2): DGGITQSPKYLFRKEGQNVTLSCEQNLNHDAMYWYRQDPGQGLRLIYYSQIVNDFQKGDIAEGYSVSREKKESFPLTVTSAQKNPTAFYLCPLFGYTFGSGTRLTVV.